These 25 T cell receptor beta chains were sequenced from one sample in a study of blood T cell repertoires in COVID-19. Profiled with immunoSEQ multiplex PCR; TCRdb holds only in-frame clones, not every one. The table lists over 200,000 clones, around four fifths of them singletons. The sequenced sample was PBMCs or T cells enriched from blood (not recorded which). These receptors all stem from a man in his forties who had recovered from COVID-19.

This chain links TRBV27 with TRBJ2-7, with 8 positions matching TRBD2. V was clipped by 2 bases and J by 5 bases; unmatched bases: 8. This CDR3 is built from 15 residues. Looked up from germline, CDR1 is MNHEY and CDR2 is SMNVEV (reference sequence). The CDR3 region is CASSLRPGGPNEQYF. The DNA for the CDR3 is TGTGCCAGCAGTTTACGGCCGGGAGGGCCTAACGAGCAGTACTTC.

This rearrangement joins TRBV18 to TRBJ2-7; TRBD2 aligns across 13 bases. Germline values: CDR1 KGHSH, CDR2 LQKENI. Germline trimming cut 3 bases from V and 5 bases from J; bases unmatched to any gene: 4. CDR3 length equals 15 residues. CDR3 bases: TGTGCCAGCTCACCCGGACTAGCGGGAGCCGACGAGCAGTACTTC. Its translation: CASSPGLAGADEQYF.

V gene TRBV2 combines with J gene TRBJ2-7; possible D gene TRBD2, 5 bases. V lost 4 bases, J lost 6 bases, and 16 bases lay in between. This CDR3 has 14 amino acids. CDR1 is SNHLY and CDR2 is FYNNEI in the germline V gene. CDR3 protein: CASSGPAGVGEQYF. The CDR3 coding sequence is TGTGCCAGCAGTGGGCCTGCGGGCGTGGGCGAGCAGTACTTC.

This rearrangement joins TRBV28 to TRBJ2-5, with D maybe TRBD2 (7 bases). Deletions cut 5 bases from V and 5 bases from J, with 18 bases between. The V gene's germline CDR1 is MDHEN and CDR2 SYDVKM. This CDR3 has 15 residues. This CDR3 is CASSNSGGSLETQYF. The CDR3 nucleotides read TGTGCCAGCAGTAACTCGGGGGGCAGCTTGGAGACCCAGTACTTC.

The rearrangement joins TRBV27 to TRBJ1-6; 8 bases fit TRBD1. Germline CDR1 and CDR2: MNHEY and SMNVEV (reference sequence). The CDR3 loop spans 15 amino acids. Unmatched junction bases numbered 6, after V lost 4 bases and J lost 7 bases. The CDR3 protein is CASSSRQGSNSPLHF. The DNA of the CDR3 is TGTGCCAGCAGTTCCCGACAGGGGTCCAATTCACCCCTCCACTTT.

The CDR3 nucleotides are TGTGCCAGCAGCCAAGTTTCACCCGGGCAGGGCAATGAAAAACTGTTTTTT. Protein: CASSQVSPGQGNEKLFF. The rearrangement joins TRBV4-2 to TRBJ1-4; weak D call: TRBD1 (5 bases). CDR3 size: 17 residues. V lost 1 base, J lost 5 bases, and 17 bases lay in between. The germline V gene has CDR1 LGHNA and CDR2 YNFKEQ.

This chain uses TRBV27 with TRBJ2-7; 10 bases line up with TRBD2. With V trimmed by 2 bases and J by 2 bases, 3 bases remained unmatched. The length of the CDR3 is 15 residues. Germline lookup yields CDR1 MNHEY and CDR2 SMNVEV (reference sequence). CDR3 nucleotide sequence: TGTGCCAGCAGTTTACTAGCGGGAGTTCCCTACGAGCAGTACTTC. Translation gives CASSLLAGVPYEQYF.

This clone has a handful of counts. The CDR3, as DNA: TGTGCCAGCAGCCAAGACAGGGTCCACGAGCAGTACTTC. This sequence encodes CASSQDRVHEQYF. The chain has TRBV3-1 (or the pseudogene TRBV3-2) and TRBJ2-7; D may be TRBD1 (5 bases). The CDR3 extends over 13 amino acids. V shed 0 bases and J shed 5 bases, with 8 bases lying between them. Germline assignment: CDR1 LGHDT and CDR2 YNNKEL (reference sequence).

In DNA, the CDR3 is TGTGCCAGCTCACCAAACAGGTCTACCGGGGAGCTGTTTTTT. Translation gives CASSPNRSTGELFF. The V call is TRBV18, the J call TRBJ2-2; D is possibly TRBD1 (5 bases). V was clipped by 2 bases and J by 5 bases, with 9 bases between them. Germline CDR1 KGHSH, CDR2 LQKENI. The CDR3 is 14 residues long.

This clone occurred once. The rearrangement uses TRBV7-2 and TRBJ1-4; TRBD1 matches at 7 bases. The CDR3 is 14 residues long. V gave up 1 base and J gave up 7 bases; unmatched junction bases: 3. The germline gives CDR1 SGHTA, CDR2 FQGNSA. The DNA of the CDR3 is TGTGCCAGCAGCTTAGGAGGGGGCGTTGAAAAACTGTTTTTT. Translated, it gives CASSLGGGVEKLFF.

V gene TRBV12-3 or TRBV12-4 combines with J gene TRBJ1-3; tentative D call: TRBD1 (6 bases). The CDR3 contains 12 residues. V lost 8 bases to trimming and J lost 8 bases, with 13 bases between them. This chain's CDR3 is CASFWGGDTIYF. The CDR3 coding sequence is TGTGCCAGCTTTTGGGGGGGCGACACCATATATTTT.

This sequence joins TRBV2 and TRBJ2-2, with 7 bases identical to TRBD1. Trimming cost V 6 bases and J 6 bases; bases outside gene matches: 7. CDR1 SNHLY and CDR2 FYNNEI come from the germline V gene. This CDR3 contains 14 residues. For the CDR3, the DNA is TGTGCCAGCAGGTACCAACAGGGGTCCGGGGAGCTGTTTTTT. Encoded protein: CASRYQQGSGELFF.

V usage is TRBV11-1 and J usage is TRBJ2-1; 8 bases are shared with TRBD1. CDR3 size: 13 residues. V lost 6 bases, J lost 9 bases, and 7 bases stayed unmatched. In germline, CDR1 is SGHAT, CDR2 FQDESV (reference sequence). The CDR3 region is CASSRQGQGEQFF. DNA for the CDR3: TGTGCCAGCAGTCGACAGGGGCAGGGTGAGCAGTTCTTC.

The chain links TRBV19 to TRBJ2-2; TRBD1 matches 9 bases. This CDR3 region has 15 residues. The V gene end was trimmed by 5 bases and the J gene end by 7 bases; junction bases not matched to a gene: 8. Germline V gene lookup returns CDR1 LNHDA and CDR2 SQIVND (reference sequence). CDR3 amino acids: CASSLGQGPLGELFF. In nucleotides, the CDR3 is TGTGCCAGTAGTTTGGGACAGGGACCCCTCGGGGAGCTGTTTTTT.

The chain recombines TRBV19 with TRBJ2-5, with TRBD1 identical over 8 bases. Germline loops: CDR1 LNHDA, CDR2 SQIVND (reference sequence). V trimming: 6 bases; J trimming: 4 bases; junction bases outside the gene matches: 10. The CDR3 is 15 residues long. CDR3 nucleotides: TGTGCCAGTAGCCTGGGACAGGCCTTTGTAGAGACCCAGTACTTC. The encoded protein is CASSLGQAFVETQYF.

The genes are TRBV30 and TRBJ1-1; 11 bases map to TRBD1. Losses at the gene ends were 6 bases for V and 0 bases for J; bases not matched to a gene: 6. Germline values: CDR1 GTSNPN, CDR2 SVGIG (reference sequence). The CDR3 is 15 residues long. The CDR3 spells CACGRTGGMNTEAFF. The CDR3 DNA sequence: TGTGCCTGCGGAAGGACAGGGGGCATGAACACTGAAGCTTTCTTT. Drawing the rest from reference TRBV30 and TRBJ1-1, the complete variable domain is SQTIHQWPATLVQPVGSPLSLECTVEGTSNPNLYWYRQAAGRGLQLLFYSVGIGQISSEVPQNLSASRPQDRQFILSSKKLLLSDSGFYLCACGRTGGMNTEAFFGQGTRLTVV.

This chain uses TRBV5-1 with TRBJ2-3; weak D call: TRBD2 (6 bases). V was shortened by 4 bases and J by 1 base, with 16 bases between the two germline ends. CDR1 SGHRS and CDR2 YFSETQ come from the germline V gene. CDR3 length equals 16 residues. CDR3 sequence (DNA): TGCGCCAGCAGCAGGATGCCGGGGACTCGCACAGATACGCAGTATTTT. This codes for CASSRMPGTRTDTQYF.

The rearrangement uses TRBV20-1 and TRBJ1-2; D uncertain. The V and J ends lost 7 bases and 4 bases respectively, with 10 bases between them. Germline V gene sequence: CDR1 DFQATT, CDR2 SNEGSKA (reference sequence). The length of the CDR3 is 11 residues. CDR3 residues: CSVHRVYGYTF. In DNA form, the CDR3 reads TGCAGTGTCCACCGGGTCTATGGCTACACCTTC.

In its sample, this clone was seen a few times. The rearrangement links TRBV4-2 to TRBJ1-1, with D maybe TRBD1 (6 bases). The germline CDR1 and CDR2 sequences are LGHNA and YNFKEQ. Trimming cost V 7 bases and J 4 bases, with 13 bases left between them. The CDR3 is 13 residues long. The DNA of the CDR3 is TGTGCCAGCACCGAAGGGGGGGGCACTGAAGCTTTCTTT. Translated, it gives CASTEGGGTEAFF.

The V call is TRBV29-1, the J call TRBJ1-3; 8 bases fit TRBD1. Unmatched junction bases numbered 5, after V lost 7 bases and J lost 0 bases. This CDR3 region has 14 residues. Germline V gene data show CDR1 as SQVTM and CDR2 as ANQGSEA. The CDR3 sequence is CSATGGASGNTIYF. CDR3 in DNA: TGCAGCGCCACAGGGGGTGCCTCTGGAAACACCATATATTTT.

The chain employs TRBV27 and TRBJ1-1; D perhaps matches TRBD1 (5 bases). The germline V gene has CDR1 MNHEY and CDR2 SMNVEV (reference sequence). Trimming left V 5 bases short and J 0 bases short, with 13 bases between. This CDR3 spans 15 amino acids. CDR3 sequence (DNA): TGTGCCAGCAGTGCTGCCGGGACTGTGAACACTGAAGCTTTCTTT. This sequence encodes CASSAAGTVNTEAFF.

The CDR3 protein is CASSMSRYEQFF. For the CDR3, the DNA is TGTGCCAGTAGTATGTCCCGGTATGAGCAGTTCTTC. The chain has TRBV19 and TRBJ2-1; D gene ambiguous. V lost 3 bases and J lost 8, with 8 bases in between. CDR1 and CDR2 (germline): LNHDA, SQIVND (reference sequence). The CDR3 covers 12 residues.

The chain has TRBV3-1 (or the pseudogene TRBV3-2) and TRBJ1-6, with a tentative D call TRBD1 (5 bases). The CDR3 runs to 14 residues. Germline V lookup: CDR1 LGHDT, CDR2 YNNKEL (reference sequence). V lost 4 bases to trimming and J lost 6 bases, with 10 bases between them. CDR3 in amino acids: CASSPMDTNSPLHF. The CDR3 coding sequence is TGTGCCAGCAGCCCGATGGACACTAATTCACCCCTCCACTTT.

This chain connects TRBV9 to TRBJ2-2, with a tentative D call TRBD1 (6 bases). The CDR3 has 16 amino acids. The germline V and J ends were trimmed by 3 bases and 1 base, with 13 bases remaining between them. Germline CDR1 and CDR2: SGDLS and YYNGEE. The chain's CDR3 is CASSAYRGGNTGELFF. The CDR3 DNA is TGTGCCAGCAGCGCGTATAGAGGGGGGAACACCGGGGAGCTGTTTTTT.

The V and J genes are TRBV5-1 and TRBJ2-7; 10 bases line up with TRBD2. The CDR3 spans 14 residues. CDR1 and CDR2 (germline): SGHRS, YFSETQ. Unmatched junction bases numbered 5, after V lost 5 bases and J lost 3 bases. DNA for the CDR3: TGCGCCAGCAGGGAGCTAGCGGGAGTCTACGAGCAGTACTTC. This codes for CASRELAGVYEQYF.